The 11 T cell receptor beta chains in this list originate from one sample, sequenced in a study of T-cell reconstitution after alpha-beta-depleted transplantation in children (dated by TCRdb to 2015 to 2016). Library prep was done by PCR. The sequencer was an Illumina HiSeq 2500. Molecular barcoding was employed in the preparation of TCR libraries, with unique molecular identifiers being used to normalize TCRbeta repertoire quantification. TCRdb applied fastp at Q25 and MiXCR to the public reads, then kept only in-frame beta chains. Entries that share a CDR3 protein sequence are merged under the most common genes and DNA. For this sample there are approximately 350,000 distinct CDR3 sequences; 10% appear just once. The biggest ten clones account for less than 2.5% of the sample. The sample here was PBMCs from the stem cell graft donor, taken from the stem cell graft. All receptors come from a human donor who donated a stem cell graft to a child with acute lymphoblastic leukemia.

The chain links TRBV4-3 to TRBJ2-7; no clear D. The CDR3 extends over 13 amino acids. The V end lost 1 base, the J end lost 3 bases, and 7 bases lay between the germline ends. Per germline, CDR1 LGHNA and CDR2 YSLEER. DNA of the CDR3: TGCGCCAGCAGCCAAGCCCAACGCTACGAGCAGTACTTC. Its translation is CASSQAQRYEQYF.

The J gene is TRBJ2-1, the V gene TRBV5-5; 11 nucleotides match TRBD2. CDR3 length: 15 residues. Trimming cost V 4 bases and J 5 bases; bases outside gene matches: 5. The V gene's germline CDR1 is SGHKS and CDR2 YYEKEE (reference sequence). This CDR3 reads CASSLLAGEHNEQFF. In DNA, the CDR3 is TGTGCCAGCAGCCTACTAGCGGGAGAACACAATGAGCAGTTCTTC.

This clonotype has at least ten counts. The chain joins TRBV5-6 to TRBJ1-2; TRBD1 is a possible D gene (6 bases). V lost 4 bases and J lost 6, with 16 bases in between. CDR3 length equals 14 residues. CDR1 is SGHDT and CDR2 is YYEEEE in the germline V gene. The CDR3 spells CASSPSGAGDGYTF. DNA of the CDR3: TGTGCCAGCAGCCCCTCAGGGGCAGGGGATGGCTACACCTTC.

The J gene is TRBJ2-3, the V gene TRBV27; possibly TRBD1 for D (5 bases). The germline gives CDR1 MNHEY, CDR2 SMNVEV (reference sequence). This CDR3 contains 13 residues. V shed 5 bases and J shed 7 bases, with 13 bases lying between them. The CDR3 region is CASSPTQGNTQYF. CDR3 nucleotides: TGTGCCAGCAGTCCCACCCAGGGCAATACGCAGTATTTT.

This clonotype was counted many times. This chain links TRBV5-6 with TRBJ2-7; possibly TRBD1 for D (5 bases). The germline V and J ends were trimmed by 4 bases and 0 bases, with 8 bases remaining between them. The CDR3 runs 13 residues. The germline CDR1 and CDR2 sequences are SGHDT and YYEEEE. In nucleotides, the CDR3 is TGTGCCAGCAGCGGACACCGCTCCTACGAGCAGTACTTC. It yields the protein CASSGHRSYEQYF.

This clonotype was observed a handful of times. The rearrangement joins TRBV10-3 to TRBJ2-7, with 9 bases fitting TRBD2. The CDR3 sequence is 15 residues long. Germline values: CDR1 ENHRY, CDR2 SYGVKD. V shed 2 bases, J shed 2 bases, and the junction held 4 bases outside the gene matches. CDR3 loop: CAISETSGPAYEQYF. CDR3 sequence (DNA): TGTGCCATCAGTGAGACTAGCGGGCCAGCCTACGAGCAGTACTTC.

The chain uses TRBV4-1 and TRBJ1-2; tentative D call: TRBD1 (5 bases). This CDR3 region has 15 residues. V lost 4 bases to trimming and J lost 2 bases, with 14 bases between them. Germline CDR1 and CDR2: MGHRA and YSYEKL. The DNA of the CDR3 is TGCGCCAGCAGCCTTTCGGGACGGACCAACTATGGCTACACCTTC. Its translation: CASSLSGRTNYGYTF.

This clonotype was detected ten times or more. This rearrangement joins TRBV4-3 to TRBJ2-1; 9 bases map to TRBD2. The ends lost 4 bases at V and 9 bases at J; junction bases unmatched: 10. The CDR3 consists of 15 residues. The germline V gene has CDR1 LGHNA and CDR2 YSLEER. The CDR3 sequence: CASSLSGSTPIEQFF. CDR3 nucleotide sequence: TGCGCCAGCAGCCTTAGCGGGAGTACCCCAATTGAGCAGTTCTTC.

The V call is TRBV6-2 or TRBV6-3, the J call TRBJ1-5, with 9 nucleotides matching TRBD1. Germline loops: CDR1 MNHEY, CDR2 SVGEGT. Losses at the gene ends were 6 bases for V and 2 bases for J; bases not matched to a gene: 5. This CDR3 is 15 amino acids long. The CDR3 DNA reads TGTGCCAGCAGAACAGGGGGCGCCGGCAATCAGCCCCAGCATTTT. This codes for CASRTGGAGNQPQHF.

The chain links TRBV7-9 to TRBJ2-7, with TRBD1 identical over 8 bases. V lost 0 bases, J lost 4 bases, and 2 bases stayed unmatched. The CDR3 is 14 residues long. Germline V gene data show CDR1 as SEHNR and CDR2 as FQNEAQ (reference sequence). CDR3 sequence (DNA): TGTGCCAGCAGCTTAGCGGACAGGGTTTACGAGCAGTACTTC. It yields the protein CASSLADRVYEQYF.

V and J are TRBV5-1 and TRBJ2-5; D remains ambiguous. Germline CDR1 SGHRS, CDR2 YFSETQ. V lost 0 bases and J 2 bases, leaving 11 bases between the germline ends. The CDR3 runs to 15 residues. The CDR3 sequence: CASSLGLFPQETQYF. For the CDR3, the DNA is TGCGCCAGCAGCTTGGGATTATTCCCACAAGAGACCCAGTACTTC.